This TCR beta chain was observed in a study of Graves' ophthalmopathy and Graves' hyperthyroidism. Other autoimmune disease, uncontrolled infection, pregnancy and lactation led to exclusion. Diagnosis relied on clinical symptoms, serum thyroxine, TRAb, thyroid ultrasound and orbital computed tomography. Many counts were recorded for this clonotype. Its cognate antigen is unknown. V shed 6 bases, J shed 5 bases, and the junction held 8 bases outside the gene matches. The germline gives CDR1 DFQATT, CDR2 SNEGSKA (reference sequence). The CDR3 covers 13 residues. As the template, RNA transcripts were used to amplify TCR beta CDR3 regions. First-round RT-PCR relied on HTBI primers, and a second-round multiplex PCR came next. TCRdb re-derived calls from the multiplex PCR reads in MiXCR, one entry per CDR3 protein. The sample has 400,000 or so distinct CDR3 sequences, roughly 17% seen once. Overall study findings and caveats: Blood samples also showed most expanded thyroid clonotypes exceeding 0.001 frequency.

Sequenced: peripheral blood. This TCR derives from an adult woman with stable Graves' hyperthyroidism. This rearrangement joins TRBV20-1 to TRBJ1-1, with 8 bases that match TRBD1. Here the CDR3 DNA reads TGCAGTGCGGCCCAGGGGGCGGGTACTGAAGCTTTCTTT. Translation gives CSAAQGAGTEAFF.